This T cell receptor beta chain was obtained from a study of T cell responses to AZD1222 COVID-19 vaccine. General study results and limits: Only six individuals given AZD1222 were seropositive at baseline.

The data were produced by immunoSEQ multiplex PCR, yet TCRdb's version contains in-frame clones alone and is incomplete. The sample holds about 67,000 clones, about 85% seen once. Points on this clone: As yet, its antigen is unknown.

The germline gives CDR1 SQVTM, CDR2 ANQGSEA. The length of the CDR3 is 13 residues. The V end was cut by 5 bases, the J end by 1 base, with 11 bases between. V and J are TRBV29-1 and TRBJ1-2, with TRBD1 as a possible D gene (5 bases). This TCR derives from an adult in good health. The specimen comprised peripheral blood, sampled on day 0 of AZD1222 vaccination. The DNA for the CDR3 is TGCAGCGTTAGGGACGTCGGTAACTATGGCTACACCTTC. Residues: CSVRDVGNYGYTF.